These T cell receptor beta chains were read from a single sample in a study of blood T cell repertoires in COVID-19. Profiled with immunoSEQ multiplex PCR; TCRdb holds only in-frame clones, not every one. The sample holds 200,000 to 300,000 clones, roughly 90% seen once. The specimen sequenced was peripheral blood. These receptors were obtained from a man in his sixties with acute or convalescent COVID-19. Each CDR3 is given with its conserved first and last residue.

CASSPAGGAQGATGELFF,TRBV5-4,TRBJ2-2
CASSSQGETQYF,TRBV6-2/TRBV6-3,TRBJ2-5
CASSQLTSGPRETQYF,TRBV7-2,TRBJ2-5
CASSRLDRAGETQYF,TRBV5-1,TRBJ2-5
CASSQVPGQGLDEQYF,TRBV4-2,TRBJ2-7
CASSSQGPYGYTF,TRBV27,TRBJ1-2
CASSIWSGAGNTEAFF,TRBV19,TRBJ1-1
CASSGTGGPGNTIYF,TRBV19,TRBJ1-3
CASTSQETQYF,TRBV6-6,TRBJ2-5
CASSDGHPPYEQYF,TRBV28,TRBJ2-7
CASSNRQFSSGANVLTF,TRBV3-1/TRBV3-2,TRBJ2-6
CASSRRTGGYEKLFF,TRBV11-2,TRBJ1-4
CASSQGNSGRQETQYF,TRBV3-1/TRBV3-2,TRBJ2-5
CASSVATQGSGNTIYF,TRBV9,TRBJ1-3
CASSFGPPEAFF,TRBV7-2,TRBJ1-1
CASSGTSQETQYF,TRBV5-6,TRBJ2-5
CASSLAGLAGGPLEQYF,TRBV7-2,TRBJ2-7
CASSLSPSGSGYEQYF,TRBV5-1,TRBJ2-7
CASSVEGGYQPQHF,TRBV9,TRBJ1-5
CASSLDSRSGGGYTF,TRBV5-1,TRBJ1-2
CASSPLTGQNSPLHF,TRBV5-5,TRBJ1-6
CASTNAGENTGELFF,TRBV19,TRBJ2-2
CASSSIRGRSSGANVLTF,TRBV18,TRBJ2-6
CASSLRGGDTQYF,TRBV5-5,TRBJ2-3
CASSSGQGEETQYF,TRBV5-8,TRBJ2-5
CASSLIGALQETQYF,TRBV7-2,TRBJ2-5
CAWSATLWGNYGYTF,TRBV30,TRBJ1-2
CASSSVYGYTF,TRBV28,TRBJ1-2
CATLLRGNNEQFF,TRBV28,TRBJ2-1
CASSSHGGQGARQYEQYF,TRBV5-1,TRBJ2-7
CSGGQGVAEAFF,TRBV29-1,TRBJ1-1
CATQQAGTQPGTSKTGELFF,TRBV21-1,TRBJ2-2
CASSQHWTATSSYEQYF,TRBV4-1,TRBJ2-7
CASSLKVSSGRHEQFF,TRBV7-9,TRBJ2-1
CASTTRSSGNTIYF,TRBV19,TRBJ1-3
CSAQPGGSTDTQYF,TRBV29-1,TRBJ2-3
CASSLWGGLFSGTGTDTQYF,TRBV28,TRBJ2-3
CASSLSPFNEQFF,TRBV12-3/TRBV12-4,TRBJ2-1
CASSLSLEGEQFF,TRBV5-1,TRBJ2-1
CASSYSPVLAYEQYF,TRBV6-2/TRBV6-3,TRBJ2-7
CASLPLRNQPQHF,TRBV28,TRBJ1-5
CASSPIAGVQNTEAFF,TRBV27,TRBJ1-1
CASSPAGPKHEKLFF,TRBV18,TRBJ1-4
CASSRSSRGETQYF,TRBV2,TRBJ2-5
CASSPQTSGTRYEQYF,TRBV19,TRBJ2-7
CASSELDRNYGYTF,TRBV9,TRBJ1-2
CASSQEPTGQAMNYGYTF,TRBV4-2,TRBJ1-2
CSVEDMGAREKLFF,TRBV29-1,TRBJ1-4
CASSQATGGEEQFF,TRBV3-1/TRBV3-2,TRBJ2-1
CASSPTGSGTEAFF,TRBV6-5,TRBJ1-1
CASSTWGLAGGSGELFF,TRBV11-3,TRBJ2-2
CASSLEGAGYTEAFF,TRBV5-1,TRBJ1-1
CAWSVGGSGNTIYF,TRBV30,TRBJ1-3
CASSVQPRAEAFF,TRBV9,TRBJ1-1
CASSLDIVIGQGEYGYTF,TRBV5-5,TRBJ1-2